The next 29 T cell receptor beta chains were all read from a single sample in a study of Ad26.COV2.S vaccination and SARS-CoV-2 variants. Some clones are missing from TCRdb's copy, which holds only in-frame ones; the method was immunoSEQ multiplex PCR. Here the sample spans hundreds of thousands of clones, around 90% being singletons. Sample treatment: over 15 received Ad26.COV2.S at low or high dose, single or two shots; 5 received placebo; per-sample allocation not given. Samples came from day 63 after the first vaccine or placebo injection. The sequencing used peripheral blood, collected in a trial of Ad26.COV2.S vaccine versus placebo. These receptors all come from a person between 18 and 59 years old who received the Ad26.COV2.S COVID-19 vaccine or a placebo.

The gene calls are TRBV19 and TRBJ2-2; 8 nucleotides match TRBD1. The CDR3 runs 15 residues. V shed 8 bases, J shed 2 bases, and the junction held 7 bases outside the gene matches. CDR1 LNHDA and CDR2 SQIVND come from the germline V gene (reference sequence). DNA of the CDR3: TGTGCCAGTGCGGGCACAGGGGGTAACACCGGGGAGCTGTTTTTT. Amino acid sequence: CASAGTGGNTGELFF.

The rearrangement uses TRBV11-2 and TRBJ1-1; D uncertain. V lost 1 base to trimming and J lost 5 bases, with 5 bases between them. The CDR3 contains 12 residues. The germline V gene encodes CDR1 SGHAT and CDR2 FQNNGV. The CDR3 bases are TGTGCCAGCAGCTTAGCCCCGACTGAAGCTTTCTTT. Translation gives CASSLAPTEAFF. Variable domain in full (rest from reference TRBV11-2 and TRBJ1-1): EAGVAQSPRYKIIEKRQSVAFWCNPISGHATLYWYQQILGQGPKLLIQFQNNGVVDDSQLPKDRFSAERLKGVDSTLKIQPAKLEDSAVYLCASSLAPTEAFFGQGTRLTVV.

This clone occurred a few times. The CDR3 nucleotides are TGTGCCAGCAGCTTAGAGGACCCCGGAGATGGCTACACCTTC. Translated, it gives CASSLEDPGDGYTF. The V and J genes are TRBV7-2 and TRBJ1-2; D is unresolved. V lost 1 base and J lost 6, with 12 bases in between. Germline V gene sequence: CDR1 SGHTA, CDR2 FQGNSA. The CDR3 contains 14 residues.

CDR3 nucleotide sequence: TGTGCCAGCAGTGAAATGGGAGAAACTGAAGCTTTCTTT. This sequence encodes CASSEMGETEAFF. The rearrangement uses TRBV25-1 and TRBJ1-1; the D is unclear. Germline CDR1 and CDR2: MGHDK and SYGVNS. Trimming removed 2 bases at V and 5 bases at J, with 9 bases between. This CDR3 comprises 13 residues.

V and J are TRBV11-3 and TRBJ2-3, with TRBD2 matching 7 bases. CDR1 and CDR2 (germline): SGHNT, YENEEA. The V gene end was trimmed by 5 bases and the J gene end by 4 bases; junction bases not matched to a gene: 3. This CDR3 spans 13 amino acids. The CDR3 nucleotides read TGTGCCAGCAGCCGGGACTATTCAGATACGCAGTATTTT. Residues: CASSRDYSDTQYF. Variable domain in full (rest from reference TRBV11-3 and TRBJ2-3): EAGVVQSPRYKIIEKKQPVAFWCNPISGHNTLYWYLQNLGQGPELLIRYENEEAVDDSQLPKDRFSAERLKGVDSTLKIQPAELGDSAVYLCASSRDYSDTQYFGPGTRLTVL.

This clone was seen just once. J is TRBJ1-2 and V is TRBV6-6; no reliable D call. Trimming removed 7 bases at V and 7 bases at J, with 25 bases between. CDR3 length equals 16 residues. In germline, CDR1 is MNHNY, CDR2 SVGAGI (reference sequence). The CDR3 bases are TGTGCCAGCATCCCCGTAGTAAGGGTCACATCGGGTGGCTACACCTTC. This gives the protein CASIPVVRVTSGGYTF.

A word on this clone: Other DNA variants within this sample encode the same CDR3. The V gene is TRBV18, the J gene TRBJ1-6, with 10 nucleotides matching TRBD1. CDR1 is KGHSH and CDR2 is LQKENI in the germline V gene. The CDR3 loop spans 14 amino acids. The trim removed 6 bases at V and 7 bases at J, leaving 3 bases unmatched. The CDR3 region has the DNA TGTGCCAGCTCCCAGGGACAGGGGAATTCACCCCTCCACTTT. It specifies CASSQGQGNSPLHF. Filled out from reference TRBV18 and TRBJ1-6, the complete variable domain reads NAGVMQNPRHLVRRRGQEARLRCSPMKGHSHVYWYRQLPEEGLKFMVYLQKENIIDESGMPKERFSAEFPKEGPSILRIQQVVRGDSAAYFCASSQGQGNSPLHFGNGTRLTVT.

The chain has TRBV19 and TRBJ2-2, with TRBD2 matching over 7 bases. Germline assignment: CDR1 LNHDA and CDR2 SQIVND (reference sequence). The V gene end was trimmed by 5 bases and the J gene end by 8 bases; junction bases not matched to a gene: 2. The CDR3 contains 12 residues. CDR3 protein: CASSLAVGELFF. CDR3 bases: TGTGCCAGTAGTCTAGCGGTTGGGGAGCTGTTTTTT.

The chain carries TRBV5-6 and TRBJ1-2; D remains unclear. Germline V gives CDR1 SGHDT, CDR2 YYEEEE. The CDR3 contains 11 residues. Between the trimmed V and J ends, which lost 2 bases and 4 bases, there was a span of 3 bases. This CDR3 reads CASSFFYGYTF. In nucleotides, the CDR3 is TGTGCCAGCAGCTTCTTCTATGGCTACACCTTC.

The V gene is TRBV6-4, the J gene TRBJ1-2, with D perhaps matching TRBD1 (6 bases). The length of the CDR3 is 14 residues. The V gene lost 7 bases and the J gene lost 7 bases, with 19 bases spanning the gap. CDR1 MRHNA and CDR2 SNTAGT come from the germline V gene. The chain's CDR3 is CASKLDQGHGGYTF. The DNA of the CDR3 is TGTGCCAGCAAGCTTGATCAGGGGCACGGTGGCTACACCTTC.

The V gene is TRBV18, the J gene TRBJ2-7; TRBD2 matches 8 bases. The CDR3 contains 15 residues. From germline, CDR1 is KGHSH and CDR2 LQKENI. J lost 2 bases, V lost 2 bases, and 5 bases had no gene match. CDR3 bases: TGTGCCAGCTCACCAGAAACGGGACTAGCCTACGAGCAGTACTTC. It encodes CASSPETGLAYEQYF.

This chain connects TRBV21-1 to TRBJ1-5; TRBD1, the D gene given by the table, was not confirmed from the DNA. TRBV21-1 is given as a pseudogene. This CDR3 region has 19 residues. The CDR3 region has the DNA TGTGCCAGCAGCGCTCCGCCTATACAGGGAATAGTAGGGAATCAGCCCCAGCATTTT. Translated: CASSAPPIQGIVGNQPQHF.

The chain joins TRBV4-3 to TRBJ1-1; D is unresolved. Trimming pared 1 base from V and 0 bases from J, leaving 9 bases between. Germline V CDR1 and CDR2: LGHNA, YSLEER. CDR3 length equals 15 residues. The CDR3 nucleotides are TGCGCCAGCAGCCAAGCTTGGAGCTTGAACACTGAAGCTTTCTTT. Its translation is CASSQAWSLNTEAFF.

In its sample, this clone was seen many times. The chain is built from TRBV15 and TRBJ1-5, with TRBD1 identical over 8 bases. The CDR3 consists of 15 residues. Germline loops: CDR1 LNHNV, CDR2 YYDKDF (reference sequence). The V and J ends lost 3 bases and 8 bases, in that order; junction bases with no gene match: 9. The CDR3 loop reads CATSSGQGSVEPQHF. The CDR3 DNA reads as TGTGCCACCAGCAGCGGACAGGGAAGCGTTGAGCCCCAGCATTTT.

The gene calls are TRBV4-3 and TRBJ2-1, with D perhaps TRBD1 (5 bases). Germline V gene data show CDR1 as LGHNA and CDR2 as YSLEER. V lost 5 bases, J lost 5 bases, and 16 bases lay in between. The CDR3 runs 15 residues. The DNA for the CDR3 is TGCGCCAGCAGCTGGGGCCCCGGCGTGAACAATGAGCAGTTCTTC. This encodes CASSWGPGVNNEQFF.

This clone has more than one count but fewer than ten. The gene calls are TRBV6-5 and TRBJ2-7; 9 bases match TRBD1. Per germline, CDR1 MNHEY and CDR2 SVGAGI. V dropped 10 bases and J dropped 2; count of bases not matched to a gene: 9. This CDR3 is 14 amino acids long. CDR3 residues: CAIAPGQGAYEQYF. The CDR3 coding sequence is TGTGCCATCGCCCCGGGACAGGGAGCCTACGAGCAGTACTTC.

A few counts support this clone. The J gene is TRBJ1-2, the V gene TRBV27; possibly TRBD1 for D (5 bases). The germline gives CDR1 MNHEY, CDR2 SMNVEV (reference sequence). V gave up 7 bases and J gave up 0 bases, with 18 bases separating them. The CDR3 consists of 16 residues. CDR3 in DNA: TGTGCCAGCAAGCGATCCGGGACGGTAGCTAACTATGGCTACACCTTC. Amino acid sequence: CASKRSGTVANYGYTF.

This chain joins TRBV7-3 and TRBJ1-2, with TRBD1 matching 7 bases. CDR3 size: 14 residues. Germline V CDR1 and CDR2: SGHTA, FQGTGA. The trim removed 3 bases at V and 3 bases at J, leaving 4 bases unmatched. The CDR3 DNA is TGTGCCAGCAGCTTCAGGGACAGTCACTATGGCTACACCTTC. This translates into CASSFRDSHYGYTF.

The chain carries TRBV18 and TRBJ1-2, with D uncertain. Trimming pared 4 bases from V and 1 base from J, leaving 7 bases between. Germline CDR1 KGHSH, CDR2 LQKENI. CDR3 length: 13 amino acids. CDR3 sequence reads: CASSQRDNYGYTF. Here the CDR3 DNA reads TGTGCCAGCTCACAAAGGGATAACTATGGCTACACCTTC. The whole variable domain, remainder taken from reference TRBV18 and TRBJ1-2, is NAGVMQNPRHLVRRRGQEARLRCSPMKGHSHVYWYRQLPEEGLKFMVYLQKENIIDESGMPKERFSAEFPKEGPSILRIQQVVRGDSAAYFCASSQRDNYGYTFGSGTRLTVV.

The rearrangement uses TRBV7-3 and TRBJ2-2; D gene unclear. Trimming removed 5 bases from V and 6 bases from J, with 10 bases in between. There are 13 residues in the CDR3. CDR1 SGHTA and CDR2 FQGTGA come from the germline V gene. CDR3 nucleotide sequence: TGTGCCAGCAGCCCAAGGGAAGCCGGGGAGCTGTTTTTT. Its protein product is CASSPREAGELFF.

V and J are TRBV12-5 and TRBJ2-1; 11 bases are a match to TRBD2. The germline CDR1 and CDR2 sequences are LGHNT and FRNRAP. The trim removed 0 bases at V and 7 bases at J, leaving 8 bases unmatched. The CDR3 has 17 amino acids. This CDR3 is CASGLVLASGRKNEQFF. The CDR3 coding sequence is TGTGCTAGTGGTTTGGTACTGGCTAGCGGGAGGAAGAATGAGCAGTTCTTC.

V gene TRBV4-2 combines with J gene TRBJ2-3; D possibly corresponds to TRBD2 (6 bases). CDR3 size: 16 residues. Per the germline V gene, CDR1 is LGHNA and CDR2 is YNFKEQ. Between the trimmed V and J ends, which lost 0 bases and 5 bases, there was a span of 15 bases. The DNA of the CDR3 is TGTGCCAGCAGCCAAGAGGCCGGGGGTCCAGGAGATACGCAGTATTTT. Translation gives CASSQEAGGPGDTQYF.

As regards this clone: The junction and the germline gene differ at one end; a read error may be behind it. The genes are TRBV7-7 and TRBJ1-5; D not resolved. The CDR3 runs to 13 residues. Germline loops: CDR1 SSHAT, CDR2 FNYEAQ (reference sequence). As DNA, the CDR3 is TGTGCTAGCAGCTTAGCTCTAGATCAGCCCCAGCATTTT. Translating gives CASSLALDQPQHF.

The chain links TRBV6-2 or TRBV6-3 to TRBJ1-5, with TRBD1 matching 7 bases. The CDR3 runs 15 residues. Germline V gives CDR1 MNHEY, CDR2 SVGEGT. The J segment lost 7 bases and the V segment lost 5 bases, leaving 11 bases of the junction unmatched. The CDR3 nucleotides are TGTGCCAGCAGTAGACAGGGATGGGAAGGACAGCCCCAGCATTTT. Protein product: CASSRQGWEGQPQHF.

This chain uses TRBV7-9 with TRBJ1-6; D unclear. This CDR3 is 15 amino acids long. Germline V gene lookup returns CDR1 SEHNR and CDR2 FQNEAQ (reference sequence). V was clipped by 1 base and J by 0 bases, with 4 bases between them. The CDR3 sequence is CASSLGVSYNSPLHF. CDR3 nucleotide sequence: TGTGCCAGCAGCTTAGGGGTCTCCTATAATTCACCCCTCCACTTT. The full variable domain, its missing parts supplied by reference TRBV7-9 and TRBJ1-6, is DTGVSQNPRHKITKRGQNVTFRCDPISEHNRLYWYRQTLGQGPEFLTYFQNEAQLEKSRLLSDRFSAERPKGSFSTLEIQRTEQGDSAMYLCASSLGVSYNSPLHFGNGTRLTVT.

The chain links TRBV7-3 to TRBJ2-1; D gene ambiguous. Per the germline V gene, CDR1 is SGHTA and CDR2 is FQGTGA. CDR3 length: 14 residues. With 5 bases removed from V and 2 bases from J, the gap between germline ends came to 10 bases. As DNA, the CDR3 is TGTGCCAGCAGCCCCCAGACGGCCTACAATGAGCAGTTCTTC. It translates to CASSPQTAYNEQFF.

The chain couples TRBV7-3 to TRBJ2-5; D gene uncertain. Germline V gene data show CDR1 as SGHTA and CDR2 as FQGTGA. V lost 2 bases and J 6 bases, leaving 13 bases between the germline ends. This CDR3 comprises 14 residues. The CDR3 bases are TGTGCCAGCAGCTTAGGGCGGCTGGCACAGACCCAGTACTTC. Its protein product is CASSLGRLAQTQYF.

This rearrangement joins TRBV25-1 to TRBJ2-5; TRBD2 matches at 12 bases. J lost 0 bases, V lost 6 bases, and 11 bases had no gene match. The CDR3 contains 18 residues. Germline CDR1 is MGHDK and CDR2 is SYGVNS. CDR3 amino acids: CASRDSSGGVTYQETQYF. In DNA form, the CDR3 reads TGTGCCAGCAGAGACTCTAGCGGGGGGGTTACGTACCAAGAGACCCAGTACTTC.

V is TRBV2 and J is TRBJ2-1, with D possibly being TRBD2 (7 bases). The V and J ends lost 7 bases and 3 bases respectively, with 10 bases between them. Germline V gene lookup returns CDR1 SNHLY and CDR2 FYNNEI. The length of the CDR3 is 13 residues. CDR3 DNA sequence: TGTGCCAGCAAGGGGGGGGACTACAATGAGCAGTTCTTC. It specifies CASKGGDYNEQFF.